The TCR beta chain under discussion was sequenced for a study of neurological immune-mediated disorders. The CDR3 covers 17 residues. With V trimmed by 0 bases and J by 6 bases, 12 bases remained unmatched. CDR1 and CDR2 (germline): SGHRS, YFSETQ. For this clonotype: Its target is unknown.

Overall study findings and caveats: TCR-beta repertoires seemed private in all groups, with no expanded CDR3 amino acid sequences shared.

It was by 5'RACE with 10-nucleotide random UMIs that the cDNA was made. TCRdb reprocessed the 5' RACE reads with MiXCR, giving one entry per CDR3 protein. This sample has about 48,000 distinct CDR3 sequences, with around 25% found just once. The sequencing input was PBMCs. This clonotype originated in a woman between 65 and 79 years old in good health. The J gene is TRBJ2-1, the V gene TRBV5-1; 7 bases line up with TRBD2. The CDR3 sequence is CASSLVLAGPQGNEQFF. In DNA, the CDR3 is TGCGCCAGCAGCTTGGTGTTAGCGGGTCCTCAAGGCAATGAGCAGTTCTTC. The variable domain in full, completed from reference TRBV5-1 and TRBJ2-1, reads KAGVTQTPRYLIKTRGQQVTLSCSPISGHRSVSWYQQTPGQGLQFLFEYFSETQRNKGNFPGRFSGRQFSNSRSEMNVSTLELGDSALYLCASSLVLAGPQGNEQFFGPGTRLTVL.